This is a list of T cell receptor beta chains from one sample in a study of shared clonotypes between healthy human individuals. Here immunoSEQ multiplex PCR was the method, and the copy in TCRdb shows in-frame clones only, minus some. The sample lists roughly 1 million clones; 70% to 80% were seen once. What was sequenced was memory CD4+ T cells sorted from blood. Receptors were obtained from a man aged 18 to 29 in good health. The CDR3 runs from the conserved cysteine through the conserved F or W. The D gene is left open where the match is weak. Expanded clones are given a class, and other clones once, few, many or no size at all.

V gene,J gene,D gene,clone size,CDR3 DNA,CDR3 protein
TRBV5-6,TRBJ2-7,NA,NA,TGTGCCAGCAGCCAACAGGGCTACGAGCAGTACTTC,CASSQQGYEQYF
TRBV27,TRBJ1-3,TRBD1,once,TGTGCCAGCAGTTCCTCAGGACAGGGACACCGTCATTTT,CASSSSGQGHRHF
TRBV7-2,TRBJ1-5,TRBD1,NA,TGTGCCAGCAGCTTGGACGACAGGGGCTATCAGCCCCAGCATTTT,CASSLDDRGYQPQHF
TRBV19,TRBJ2-5,NA,NA,TGTGCCAGTAGTATAGAGAGGTTTTCCACGCGGGAGACCCAGTACTTC,CASSIERFSTRETQYF
TRBV10-3,TRBJ2-2,NA,NA,TGTGCCATCAGTCCGGGGTCCAACACCGGGGAGCTGTTTTTT,CAISPGSNTGELFF
TRBV2,TRBJ1-2,NA,NA,TGTGCCAGCATAGGTACGGTTAACTATGGCTACACCTTC,CASIGTVNYGYTF
TRBV30,TRBJ2-3,NA,NA,TGTGCCTGGAGTCACGGCACAGATACGCAGTATTTT,CAWSHGTDTQYF
TRBV29-1,TRBJ1-2,TRBD1,NA,TGCAGCGTGACAGGGGGTTATGGCTACACCTTC,CSVTGGYGYTF
TRBV6-1,TRBJ2-7,NA,NA,TGTGCCAGCAGTCAGACACCCTCCTACGAGCAGTACTTC,CASSQTPSYEQYF
TRBV7-6,TRBJ2-2,TRBD1,once,TGTGCCAGCAGCTTAGGGTCCGGGACAGGGGTCACCGGGGAGCTGTTTTTT,CASSLGSGTGVTGELFF